This entry features one T cell receptor (beta chain) sequence. The antigen is not known. The data originate from a study of graft-versus-host responses after intestinal transplantation. Whole-study context: Transplant recipients had multivisceral, liver-intestinal, or isolated intestinal grafts. Every transplant recipient was induced with anti-thymocyte globulin, then maintained on tacrolimus and steroids for 2 to 3 years.

Here immunoSEQ multiplex PCR was the method, and the copy in TCRdb shows in-frame clones only, minus some. The repertoire includes about 98,000 clones, 86% of them detected once, and about 1.5% sits in the top ten. The CDR3 has 12 amino acids. The V gene lost 10 bases and the J gene lost 12 bases, with 16 bases spanning the gap. Looked up from germline, CDR1 is MDHEN and CDR2 is SYDVKM. Study observations and caveats: After transplant, early declines in HvG clones were associated with peak levels of circulating GvH clones.

The receptor's source is a human patient who received an intestinal transplant, so some T cells may come from the graft donor. The rearrangement uses TRBV28 and TRBJ1-6, with D possibly TRBD1 on 6 matching bases. This specimen was PBMCs, taken 255 days after intestinal transplant. DNA for the CDR3: TGTGCCACCTCCCGGGGGGCCGGACCCCTCCACTTT. This gives the protein CATSRGAGPLHF.